This T cell receptor (beta chain) was retrieved from a study of blood T cell repertoires in COVID-19. For the study at large: PBMCs, B-cell-depleted T cells, or T cells provided the cDNA or gDNA that made up the material.

Individuals drawn from about 26 US areas were roughly 18 to 89 years old. Each participant's cohort was designated according to participant-reported clinical history. Clones were sequenced by immunoSEQ multiplex PCR, and TCRdb holds only the in-frame ones, with some missing. The table has roughly 220,000 clones, 80% to 90% seen once. There are 14 residues in the CDR3. The V end was cut by 7 bases, the J end by 7 bases, with 17 bases between. The germline V gene encodes CDR1 MNHEY and CDR2 SVGEGT. The sequenced material came from PBMCs or T cells enriched from blood (not recorded which). This sequence originates from a woman younger than 30 in a cohort exposed to, infected with or recovered from COVID-19 (not recorded which). J is TRBJ1-5 and V is TRBV6-2 or TRBV6-3, with a weak D call TRBD1 (5 bases). CDR3 sequence reads: CASTPFGGEQPQHF. CDR3 sequence (DNA): TGTGCCAGCACCCCCTTTGGGGGGGAACAGCCCCAGCATTTT.